These 21 T cell receptor beta chains were sequenced from one sample in a study of PD-L1 blockade in urothelial cancer (TCRdb year 2017). The method was the immunoSEQ multiplex PCR assay. The immuneACCESS repertoire file appears here via TCRdb, limited to in-frame rearrangements. These files lack a portion of the clones; in checked studies, under half of the deficit traces to unresolved V genes, and the cause of the others is not known. The sample table shows 90,000 or so clones, and roughly 90% are seen once. The ten largest make up 0.85% to 1% of the sample. This specimen's time point label, per the study, means: pretreatment peripheral blood. The sample consisted of PBMCs, taken around atezolizumab (anti-PD-L1) treatment. Receptor source: a woman of 80 years or more with urothelial cancer.

The chain uses TRBV28 and TRBJ2-1; 12 bases are a match to TRBD2. V was pared by 3 bases and J by 3 bases, with 12 bases of the junction left unmatched. CDR3 length equals 19 residues. Germline CDR1 reads MDHEN; CDR2 reads SYDVKM. CDR3 in amino acids: CASSFFFPSGRGRYNEQFF. The DNA for the CDR3 is TGTGCCAGCAGTTTTTTCTTCCCTAGCGGGAGGGGACGCTACAATGAGCAGTTCTTC.

This clone was recorded only once. Here the CDR3 DNA reads TGTGCCAGCTCACCTCCCAACAGGGCTGGGAACGAGCAGTACTTC. It encodes CASSPPNRAGNEQYF. The chain joins TRBV18 to TRBJ2-7; weak D call: TRBD1 (6 bases). The V gene's germline CDR1 is KGHSH and CDR2 LQKENI. This CDR3 comprises 15 residues. Trimming removed 3 bases from V and 5 bases from J, with 17 bases in between.

The chain carries TRBV29-1 and TRBJ2-1; 9 nucleotides match TRBD2. V shed 4 bases, J shed 9 bases, and the junction held 7 bases outside the gene matches. This CDR3 comprises 13 residues. Germline CDR1 and CDR2: SQVTM and ANQGSEA. The CDR3 protein is CSVAWLAGFEQFF. The CDR3 nucleotides read TGCAGCGTTGCATGGCTAGCGGGATTTGAGCAGTTCTTC.

The chain combines TRBV29-1 with TRBJ2-7; TRBD1 matches 7 bases. The CDR3 length is 12 residues. V shed 4 bases, J shed 2 bases, and the junction held 2 bases outside the gene matches. The germline V gene encodes CDR1 SQVTM and CDR2 ANQGSEA. The CDR3 sequence is CSVVQGAYEQYF. The CDR3 DNA follows: TGCAGCGTTGTTCAGGGGGCCTACGAGCAGTACTTC.

The V call is TRBV29-1, the J call TRBJ2-3; 14 nucleotides match TRBD2. Per the germline V gene, CDR1 is SQVTM and CDR2 is ANQGSEA. This CDR3 contains 16 residues. The V segment lost 6 bases and the J segment 4 bases; nucleotides outside the gene matches: 9. CDR3 residues: CSVAGLAGVSPDTQYF. The CDR3 bases are TGCAGCGTAGCGGGACTAGCGGGAGTTTCGCCAGATACGCAGTATTTT.

The chain couples TRBV18 to TRBJ1-2; 10 bases line up with TRBD1. CDR1 is KGHSH, CDR2 LQKENI, per germline. V lost 4 bases and J lost 8; bases outside the gene matches: 4. The CDR3 contains 13 residues. The CDR3 region is CASSLDRGQGYTF. The CDR3 DNA reads as TGTGCCAGCTCACTCGACAGGGGGCAAGGCTACACCTTC.

The chain carries TRBV15 and TRBJ2-1; D possibly corresponds to TRBD1 (5 bases). The V gene lost 1 base and the J gene lost 4 bases, with 11 bases spanning the gap. The CDR3 is 15 amino acids. Germline values: CDR1 LNHNV, CDR2 YYDKDF (reference sequence). CDR3 nucleotides: TGTGCCACCAGCAGAGGTAGGGGTATTTACAATGAGCAGTTCTTC. Its translation: CATSRGRGIYNEQFF.

This chain uses TRBV4-2 with TRBJ2-1; perhaps TRBD2 as D (6 bases). The CDR3 contains 14 residues. Germline loops: CDR1 LGHNA, CDR2 YNFKEQ. V shed 0 bases and J shed 13 bases, with 16 bases lying between them. The CDR3 DNA sequence: TGTGCCAGCAGCCAAGAAAGGCTAGCGAGAATTCAGTTCTTC. Its translation is CASSQERLARIQFF.

The CDR3 reads CASSSGRAYNEQFF. The CDR3 coding sequence is TGTGCCAGCTCTAGCGGGAGGGCATACAATGAGCAGTTCTTC. The rearrangement uses TRBV28 and TRBJ2-1, with 12 bases aligning to TRBD2. V dropped 8 bases and J dropped 4; count of bases not matched to a gene: 3. Germline V lookup: CDR1 MDHEN, CDR2 SYDVKM. The CDR3 consists of 14 residues.

The genes are TRBV30 and TRBJ1-1; tentative D call: TRBD1 (5 bases). With 2 bases removed from V and 10 bases from J, the gap between germline ends came to 14 bases. CDR1 is GTSNPN and CDR2 is SVGIG in the germline V gene (reference sequence). This CDR3 is 12 amino acids long. CDR3 sequence reads: CAWSSGNKGAFF. In nucleotides, the CDR3 is TGTGCCTGGAGTTCAGGGAATAAGGGAGCTTTCTTT.

The chain employs TRBV19 and TRBJ1-4; TRBD1 is a possible D gene (5 bases). This CDR3 is built from 14 residues. Deletions cut 8 bases from V and 7 bases from J, with 17 bases between. Germline CDR1 and CDR2: LNHDA and SQIVND (reference sequence). The CDR3 here is CASGREGFGEKLFF. For the CDR3, the DNA is TGTGCCAGTGGCCGGGAGGGGTTCGGTGAAAAACTGTTTTTT.

The chain joins TRBV25-1 to TRBJ1-5; D is perhaps TRBD1 (5 bases). Germline CDR1 reads MGHDK; CDR2 reads SYGVNS. The V gene lost 2 bases and the J gene lost 1 base, with 9 bases spanning the gap. There are 15 residues in the CDR3. Written as DNA, the CDR3 is TGTGCCAGCAGTGAAGGTCCAGGGAGCAATCAGCCCCAGCATTTT. As protein: CASSEGPGSNQPQHF.

The V call is TRBV9, the J call TRBJ2-5; D may be TRBD2 (6 bases). The length of the CDR3 is 16 residues. CDR1 is SGDLS, CDR2 YYNGEE, per germline. V was shortened by 0 bases and J by 5 bases, with 17 bases between the two germline ends. CDR3 sequence (DNA): TGTGCCAGCAGCGTAGGGTTGACTTCTAGCGAGGAGACCCAGTACTTC. This encodes CASSVGLTSSEETQYF.

This chain links TRBV6-6 with TRBJ2-3; the D gene is possibly TRBD1 (6 bases). V was cut by 5 bases and J by 6 bases, with 15 bases left in between. CDR1 and CDR2 (germline): MNHNY, SVGAGI (reference sequence). The CDR3 length is 14 residues. CDR3 bases: TGTGCCAGCAGTCCCAACAGGGCCCGGGATACGCAGTATTTT. Amino acid sequence: CASSPNRARDTQYF.

The genes are TRBV7-6 and TRBJ2-7, with 7 bases identical to TRBD1. There are 15 residues in the CDR3. The trim removed 1 base at V and 0 bases at J, leaving 3 bases unmatched. Germline CDR1 SGHVS, CDR2 FNYEAQ. The chain's CDR3 is CASSLVGGTSYEQYF. For the CDR3, the DNA is TGTGCCAGCAGCTTAGTAGGGGGCACCTCCTACGAGCAGTACTTC.

The rearrangement uses TRBV10-3 and TRBJ1-1; D not resolved. Germline values: CDR1 ENHRY, CDR2 SYGVKD. The CDR3 spans 13 residues. Trimming removed 11 bases at V and 4 bases at J, with 17 bases between. DNA for the CDR3: TGTGCCTCCGAGGCAGTCCAAATCACTGAAGCTTTCTTT. It translates to CASEAVQITEAFF.

The rearrangement joins TRBV5-5 to TRBJ1-2; 7 positions agree with TRBD1. Germline V gives CDR1 SGHKS, CDR2 YYEKEE (reference sequence). The J segment lost 4 bases and the V segment lost 0 bases, leaving 6 bases of the junction unmatched. The length of the CDR3 is 15 residues. This CDR3 reads CASSLDFGTAYGYTF. The DNA for the CDR3 is TGTGCCAGCAGCTTGGATTTCGGGACAGCCTATGGCTACACCTTC.

V is TRBV30 and J is TRBJ1-1; D unclear. The germline CDR1 and CDR2 sequences are GTSNPN and SVGIG (reference sequence). Trimming removed 5 bases from V and 1 base from J, with 11 bases in between. CDR3 length: 13 amino acids. The CDR3, as DNA: TGTGCCTGGTCCGAGGAGGCGAACACTGAAGCTTTCTTT. Translated: CAWSEEANTEAFF.

CDR3 loop: CASSPKPTGPGSYEQYF. The CDR3 DNA reads as TGTGCCAGCAGTCCGAAACCGACAGGGCCCGGCTCCTACGAGCAGTACTTC. The rearrangement uses TRBV27 and TRBJ2-7; 7 bases are a match to TRBD1. The CDR3 has 17 residues. Germline V gene data show CDR1 as MNHEY and CDR2 as SMNVEV (reference sequence). After removal of 5 bases from V and 0 bases from J, the junction contained 13 bases not matched to a gene.

The V call is TRBV28, the J call TRBJ1-2; TRBD1 aligns across 8 bases. The CDR3 is 16 amino acids. Germline trimming cut 3 bases from V and 6 bases from J; bases unmatched to any gene: 12. Germline lookup yields CDR1 MDHEN and CDR2 SYDVKM. CDR3 DNA sequence: TGTGCCAGCAGTTTCCGGACAGGGACAATACCCAATGGCTACACCTTC. It yields the protein CASSFRTGTIPNGYTF.

The chain uses TRBV19 and TRBJ1-2; 11 bases are a match to TRBD1. There are 14 residues in the CDR3. J was trimmed by 3 bases and V by 7 bases; bases with no gene match: 4. Germline CDR1 LNHDA, CDR2 SQIVND (reference sequence). CDR3 loop: CASIRTGGDYGYTF. The DNA of the CDR3 is TGTGCCAGTATCCGGACAGGGGGCGACTATGGCTACACCTTC.